This T cell receptor beta chain was recovered during a study of Ad26.COV2.S vaccination and SARS-CoV-2 variants. Study context: The trial was COV1001 and the donor's arm was Ad26.COV2.S. Ad26.COV2.S was injected intramuscularly once or twice, 56 days apart.

This clone appeared a single time. The CDR3 sequence is 16 residues long. Germline-derived CDR1 and CDR2 are SGHNT and YENEEA. Trimming at V came to 5 bases and at J to 2 bases, leaving 10 bases not matched to a gene. Treatment reported: 15 to 20 received Ad26.COV2.S at low or high dose, single or two shots; several received placebo; per-sample allocation not given. Repertoires come from day 63 after the first vaccine or placebo injection. In Boston, the donor was an adult between 18-55 years of age. What was given as vaccine was an Ad26 vector encoding Wuhan-strain SARS-CoV-2 spike. Generated by immunoSEQ multiplex PCR, the TCRdb table keeps only in-frame clones and is missing some. The data contain over 300,000 clones, 83% of them seen just once; the ten biggest clones take up around 7%.

The receptor's source is a person between 18 and 65 years old who received the Ad26.COV2.S COVID-19 vaccine or a placebo. Here the sequenced sample was peripheral blood, taken in a trial of Ad26.COV2.S vaccine versus placebo. The gene calls are TRBV11-3 and TRBJ2-7, with 9 bases fitting TRBD1. The CDR3 loop is CASSGSGTGKTYEQYF. In DNA form, the CDR3 reads TGTGCCAGCAGCGGATCCGGGACAGGGAAAACCTACGAGCAGTACTTC.